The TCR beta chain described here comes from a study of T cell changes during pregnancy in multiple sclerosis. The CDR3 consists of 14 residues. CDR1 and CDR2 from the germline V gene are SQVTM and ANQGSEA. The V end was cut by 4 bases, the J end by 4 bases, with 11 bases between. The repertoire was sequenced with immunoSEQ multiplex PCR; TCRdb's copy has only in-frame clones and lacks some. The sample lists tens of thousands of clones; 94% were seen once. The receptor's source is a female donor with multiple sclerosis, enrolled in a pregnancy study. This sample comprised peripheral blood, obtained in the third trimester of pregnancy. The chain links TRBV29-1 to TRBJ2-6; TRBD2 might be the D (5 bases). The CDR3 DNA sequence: TGCAGCGTTGGTTCGGGGTCCGGGGCCAACGTCCTGACTTTC. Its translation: CSVGSGSGANVLTF.